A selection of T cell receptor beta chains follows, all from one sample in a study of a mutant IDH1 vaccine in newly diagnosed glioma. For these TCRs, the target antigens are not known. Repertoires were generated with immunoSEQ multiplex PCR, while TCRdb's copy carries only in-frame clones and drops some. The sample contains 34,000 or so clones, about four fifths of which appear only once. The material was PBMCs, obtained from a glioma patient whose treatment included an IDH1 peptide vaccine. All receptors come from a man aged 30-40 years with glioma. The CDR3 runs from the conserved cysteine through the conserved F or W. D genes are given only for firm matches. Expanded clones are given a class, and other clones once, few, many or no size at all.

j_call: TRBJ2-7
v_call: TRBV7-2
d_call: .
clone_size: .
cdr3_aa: CASSLGGRGEYEQYF
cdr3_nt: TGTGCCAGCAGCTTAGGAGGGCGGGGAGAATACGAGCAGTACTTC

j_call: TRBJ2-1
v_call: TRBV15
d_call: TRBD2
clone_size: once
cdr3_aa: CATTSAYNEQFF
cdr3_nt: TGTGCCACGACTAGCGCATACAATGAGCAGTTCTTC

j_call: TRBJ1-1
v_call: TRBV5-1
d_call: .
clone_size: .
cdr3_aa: CASSSDRMNTEAFF
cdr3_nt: TGCGCCAGCAGCTCAGACAGAATGAACACTGAAGCTTTCTTT

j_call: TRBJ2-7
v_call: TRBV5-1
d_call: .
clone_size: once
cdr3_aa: CASSLDRSSYEQYF
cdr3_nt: TGCGCCAGCAGCTTGGACAGAAGCTCCTACGAGCAGTACTTC

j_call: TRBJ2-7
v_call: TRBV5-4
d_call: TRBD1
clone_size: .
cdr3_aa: CASSSRTGSYEQYF
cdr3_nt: TGTGCCAGCAGCTCGCGGACAGGATCCTACGAGCAGTACTTC

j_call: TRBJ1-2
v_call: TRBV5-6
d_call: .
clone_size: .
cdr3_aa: CASSLGGNYGYTF
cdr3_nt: TGTGCCAGCAGCTTGGGAGGGAACTATGGCTACACCTTC

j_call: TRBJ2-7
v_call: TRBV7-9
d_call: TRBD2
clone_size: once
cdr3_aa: CASSSSTSGRAYEQYF
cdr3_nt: TGTGCCAGCAGCTCGTCAACTAGCGGGAGGGCCTACGAGCAGTACTTC

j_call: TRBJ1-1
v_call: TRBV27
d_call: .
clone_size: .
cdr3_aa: CASSSVGGTEAFF
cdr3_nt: TGTGCCAGCAGTAGTGTCGGGGGCACTGAAGCTTTCTTT

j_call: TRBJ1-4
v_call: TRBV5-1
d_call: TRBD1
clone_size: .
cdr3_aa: CASSSEGTGGSNEKLFF
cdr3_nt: TGCGCCAGCAGCTCTGAGGGGACAGGTGGGAGCAATGAAAAACTGTTTTTT

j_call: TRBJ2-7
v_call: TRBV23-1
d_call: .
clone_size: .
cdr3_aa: CASPSAYEQYF
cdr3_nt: TGCGCCAGCCCCAGCGCCTACGAGCAGTACTTC

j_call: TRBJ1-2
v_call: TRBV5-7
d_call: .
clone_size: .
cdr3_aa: CASSLEGPPRWGYTF
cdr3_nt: TGTGCCAGCAGCTTGGAGGGCCCCCCAAGGTGGGGCTACACCTTC

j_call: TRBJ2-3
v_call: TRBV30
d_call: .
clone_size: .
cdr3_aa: CAWSLNYLDTQYF
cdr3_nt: TGTGCCTGGAGCCTTAACTATTTGGATACGCAGTATTTT

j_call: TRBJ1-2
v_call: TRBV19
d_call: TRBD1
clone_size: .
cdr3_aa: CASSMTGSGYTF
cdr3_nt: TGTGCCAGTAGTATGACAGGGTCCGGCTACACCTTC

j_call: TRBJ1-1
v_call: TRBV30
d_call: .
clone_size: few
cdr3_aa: CAWSVGGFTEAFF
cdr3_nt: TGTGCCTGGAGTGTGGGGGGGTTCACTGAAGCTTTCTTT

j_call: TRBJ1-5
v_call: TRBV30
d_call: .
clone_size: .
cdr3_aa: CAWSARGLGGSSQPQHF
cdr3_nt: TGTGCCTGGAGTGCGCGGGGGCTAGGGGGGAGTTCTCAGCCCCAGCATTTT